Each of the 3 T cell receptor beta chains below was sequenced from the same sample in a study of blood T cell repertoires in COVID-19. Assay used: immunoSEQ multiplex PCR; TCRdb lists only in-frame clones, some missing. The profile covers about 230,000 clones, with 70% to 90% appearing a single time and roughly 10% taken by the ten largest. The sequenced material came from PBMCs or T cells enriched from blood (not recorded which). The receptors derive from a young man who had recovered from COVID-19.

The V gene is TRBV7-9, the J gene TRBJ1-1; TRBD1 matches at 8 bases. Germline trimming cut 4 bases from V and 5 bases from J; bases unmatched to any gene: 6. The CDR3 spans 14 residues. Germline CDR1 is SEHNR and CDR2 is FQNEAQ (reference sequence). The DNA for the CDR3 is TGTGCCAGCAGCTCGGACAGGGTTATAACTGAAGCTTTCTTT. Protein product: CASSSDRVITEAFF.

This rearrangement joins TRBV6-2 or TRBV6-3 to TRBJ1-2; TRBD1 matches at 7 bases. The germline V gene has CDR1 MNHEY and CDR2 SVGEGT. Germline trimming cut 6 bases from V and 4 bases from J; bases unmatched to any gene: 5. This CDR3 has 13 amino acids. The CDR3 region is CASSQGQIYGYTF. The CDR3, as DNA: TGTGCCAGCAGCCAGGGACAGATCTATGGCTACACCTTC.

The chain links TRBV19 to TRBJ2-2, with D tentatively TRBD2 (5 bases). V was pared by 4 bases and J by 3 bases, with 15 bases between. There are 16 residues in the CDR3. Per the germline V gene, CDR1 is LNHDA and CDR2 is SQIVND (reference sequence). CDR3 sequence reads: CASSKMRGLDTGELFF. Here the CDR3 DNA reads TGTGCCAGTAGTAAAATGCGAGGGTTGGACACCGGGGAGCTGTTTTTT.